The following is a T cell receptor beta chain sequence with its context. As yet, its antigen is unknown. Scientists recovered RNA and DNA together from approximately 20-30 mg of unsorted bulk tissue. The CDR3 consists of 14 residues. Germline V CDR1 and CDR2: DFQATT, SNEGSKA (reference sequence). Trimming stripped 5 bases from V and 6 bases from J, with 20 bases between. This record comes from a study of tumor-infiltrating lymphocytes in primary liver carcinoma. Whole-study results and caveats: Tumor-adjacent and tumor-blood pairs shared a smaller degree of overlap than tumor region pairs.

Constant-region priming of approximately 500 ng total RNA yielded TCR beta cDNA. Three nested multiplex PCR rounds of slightly modified ARM-PCR generated TCR beta libraries. The opening two PCR rounds, ten to eleven cycles each, paired TRBV1-TRBV30 forward primers with a C-beta reverse primer. MiXCR, applied by TCRdb to the multiplex PCR reads, yields one record per CDR3 protein. The sample contains about 110,000 distinct CDR3 sequences, 82% of which appear only once. This clonotype originated in a man aged 35 to 55 with primary liver carcinoma and hepatitis B virus infection. Sequenced input: liver tumor tissue from sampling region 3. Sample subset: tumor region T3, left-lateral pole. The V gene is TRBV20-1, the J gene TRBJ2-7, with D possibly TRBD2 on 6 matching bases. As DNA, the CDR3 is TGCAGTGCTCGAACCGACCGGGAGTTGGCCGAGCAGTACTTC. It translates to CSARTDRELAEQYF.